This T cell receptor beta chain was observed in a study of cytomegalovirus exposure and HLA in healthy donors. Looking at the study overall: Earlier results showed roughly 120 million unique TCR beta sequences derived from roughly 200 million T cells. Study-level results: Association of a missense DCLRE1C variant with TCR beta V- and J-gene trimming was reported in a later analysis.

A remark on this clone: Its antigen remains unidentified.

Trimming took 0 bases from V and 2 from J, leaving 11 bases between them. From germline, CDR1 is PRHDT and CDR2 FYEKMQ (reference sequence). This CDR3 region has 16 residues. PCR amplification relied on 60 Vbeta primers (plus 13 Jbeta primers). Profiling relied on immunoSEQ multiplex PCR, and the TCRdb table lists in-frame clones only, not all of them. The sample records some 98,000 clones, 75% to 85% being singletons. The source of this sequence is a man between 18 and 29 years old in good health and CMV-seropositive. The sample was PBMCs. V is TRBV13 and J is TRBJ2-1; D might be TRBD1 (6 bases). The CDR3 spells CASSLGFRGAYNEQFF. The CDR3 DNA follows: TGTGCCAGCAGCTTAGGGTTCAGGGGAGCCTACAATGAGCAGTTCTTC.